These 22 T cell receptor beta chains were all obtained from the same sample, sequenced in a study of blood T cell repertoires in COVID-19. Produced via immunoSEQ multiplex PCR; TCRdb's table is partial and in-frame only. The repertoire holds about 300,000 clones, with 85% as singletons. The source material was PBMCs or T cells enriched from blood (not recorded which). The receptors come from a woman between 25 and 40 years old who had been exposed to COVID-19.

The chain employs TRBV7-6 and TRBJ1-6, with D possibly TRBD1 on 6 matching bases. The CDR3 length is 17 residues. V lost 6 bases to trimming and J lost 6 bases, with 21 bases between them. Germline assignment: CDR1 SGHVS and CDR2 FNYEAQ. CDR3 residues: CASSLEATGNSNSPLHF. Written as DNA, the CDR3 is TGTGCCAGCAGTTTGGAAGCAACAGGGAATTCTAATTCACCCCTCCACTTT.

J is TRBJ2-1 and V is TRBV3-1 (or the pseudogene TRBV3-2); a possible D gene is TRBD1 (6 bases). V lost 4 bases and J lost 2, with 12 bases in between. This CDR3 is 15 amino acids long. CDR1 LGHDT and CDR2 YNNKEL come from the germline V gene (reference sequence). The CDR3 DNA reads TGTGCCAGCAGCCTTGTGGGGGCCCCCTACAATGAGCAGTTCTTC. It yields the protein CASSLVGAPYNEQFF.

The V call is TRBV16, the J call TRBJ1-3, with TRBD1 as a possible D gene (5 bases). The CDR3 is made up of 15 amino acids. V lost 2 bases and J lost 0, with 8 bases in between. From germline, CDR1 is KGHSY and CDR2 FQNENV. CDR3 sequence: CASSQIRASGNTIYF. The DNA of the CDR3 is TGTGCCAGCAGCCAAATCAGGGCCTCTGGAAACACCATATATTTT.

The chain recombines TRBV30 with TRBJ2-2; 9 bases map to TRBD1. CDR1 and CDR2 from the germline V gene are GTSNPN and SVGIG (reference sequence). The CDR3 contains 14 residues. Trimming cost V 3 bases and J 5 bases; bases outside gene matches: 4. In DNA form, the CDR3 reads TGTGCCTGGAGGGGGACAGGGCGGACCGGGGAGCTGTTTTTT. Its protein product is CAWRGTGRTGELFF.

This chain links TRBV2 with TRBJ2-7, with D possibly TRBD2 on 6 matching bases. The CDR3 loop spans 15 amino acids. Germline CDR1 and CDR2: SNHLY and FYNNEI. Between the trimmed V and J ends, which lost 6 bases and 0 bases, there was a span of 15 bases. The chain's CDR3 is CASSDSGLSSYEQYF. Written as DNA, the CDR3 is TGTGCCAGCAGCGACTCGGGACTTAGCTCCTACGAGCAGTACTTC.

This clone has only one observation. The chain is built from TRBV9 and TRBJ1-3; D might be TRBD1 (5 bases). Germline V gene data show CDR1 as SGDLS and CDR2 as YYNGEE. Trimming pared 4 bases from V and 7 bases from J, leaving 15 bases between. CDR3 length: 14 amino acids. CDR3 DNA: TGTGCCAGCAGCCCCGATCGAAGGGGCAACACCATATATTTT. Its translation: CASSPDRRGNTIYF.

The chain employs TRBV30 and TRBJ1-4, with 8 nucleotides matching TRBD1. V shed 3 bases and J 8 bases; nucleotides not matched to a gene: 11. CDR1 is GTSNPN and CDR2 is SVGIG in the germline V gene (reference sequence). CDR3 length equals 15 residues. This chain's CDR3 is CAWRDRDRFSEKLFF. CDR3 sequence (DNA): TGTGCCTGGAGGGACCGGGACAGGTTCTCCGAAAAACTGTTTTTT.

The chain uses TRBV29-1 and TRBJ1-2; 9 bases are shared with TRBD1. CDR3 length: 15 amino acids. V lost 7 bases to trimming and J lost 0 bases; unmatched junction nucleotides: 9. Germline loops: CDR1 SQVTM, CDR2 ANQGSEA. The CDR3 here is CSGDTGGPSNYGYTF. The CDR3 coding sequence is TGCAGCGGAGATACAGGGGGCCCCTCTAACTATGGCTACACCTTC.

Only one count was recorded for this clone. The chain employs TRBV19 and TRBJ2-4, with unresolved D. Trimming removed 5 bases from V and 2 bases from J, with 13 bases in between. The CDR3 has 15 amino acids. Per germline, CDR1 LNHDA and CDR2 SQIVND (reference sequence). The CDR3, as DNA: TGTGCCAGTAGTCGGAGTGTGTGGACCAAAAACATTCAGTACTTC. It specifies CASSRSVWTKNIQYF.

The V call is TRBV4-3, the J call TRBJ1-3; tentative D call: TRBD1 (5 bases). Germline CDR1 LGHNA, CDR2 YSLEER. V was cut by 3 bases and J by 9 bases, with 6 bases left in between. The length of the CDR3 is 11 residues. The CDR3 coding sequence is TGCGCCAGCAGCCATGGGGCCACCATATATTTT. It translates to CASSHGATIYF.

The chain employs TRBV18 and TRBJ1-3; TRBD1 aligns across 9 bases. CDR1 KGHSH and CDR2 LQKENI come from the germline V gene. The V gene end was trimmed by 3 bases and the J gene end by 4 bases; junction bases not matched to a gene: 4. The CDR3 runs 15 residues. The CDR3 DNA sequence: TGTGCCAGCTCACCCGAACAGGGGGCAGGAAACACCATATATTTT. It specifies CASSPEQGAGNTIYF.

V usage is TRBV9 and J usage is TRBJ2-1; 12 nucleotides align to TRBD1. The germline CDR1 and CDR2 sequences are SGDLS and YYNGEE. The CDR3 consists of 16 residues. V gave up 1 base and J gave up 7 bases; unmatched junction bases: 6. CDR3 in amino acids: CASSVTSGQGANEQFF. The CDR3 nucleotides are TGTGCCAGCAGCGTAACCTCGGGACAGGGGGCAAATGAGCAGTTCTTC.

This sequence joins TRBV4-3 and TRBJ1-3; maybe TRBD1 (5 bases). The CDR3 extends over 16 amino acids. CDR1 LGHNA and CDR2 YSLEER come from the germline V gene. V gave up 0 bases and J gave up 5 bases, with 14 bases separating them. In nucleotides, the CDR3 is TGCGCCAGCAGCCAAGAATGGGTTGGGGGGAGAAACACCATATATTTT. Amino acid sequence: CASSQEWVGGRNTIYF.

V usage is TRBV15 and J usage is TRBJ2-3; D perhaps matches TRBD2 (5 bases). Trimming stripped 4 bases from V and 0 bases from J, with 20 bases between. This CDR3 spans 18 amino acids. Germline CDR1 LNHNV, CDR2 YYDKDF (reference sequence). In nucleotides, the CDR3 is TGTGCCACCAGCACCACGACCGGGATCCCGATTAGCACAGATACGCAGTATTTT. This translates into CATSTTTGIPISTDTQYF.

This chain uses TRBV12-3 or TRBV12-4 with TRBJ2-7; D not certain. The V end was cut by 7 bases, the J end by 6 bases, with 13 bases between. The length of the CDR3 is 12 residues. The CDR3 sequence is CASTSRTLEQYF. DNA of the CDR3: TGTGCCAGCACTTCTAGAACTCTCGAGCAGTACTTC.

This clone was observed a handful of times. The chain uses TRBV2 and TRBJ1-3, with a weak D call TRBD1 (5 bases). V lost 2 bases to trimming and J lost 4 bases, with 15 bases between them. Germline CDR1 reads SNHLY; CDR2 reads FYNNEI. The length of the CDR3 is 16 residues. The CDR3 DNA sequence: TGTGCCAGCAGTGAAAGGGGAGGAGGGCGAGGAAACACCATATATTTT. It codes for CASSERGGGRGNTIYF. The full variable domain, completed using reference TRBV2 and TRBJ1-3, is EPEVTQTPSHQVTQMGQEVILRCVPISNHLYFYWYRQILGQKVEFLVSFYNNEISEKSEIFDDQFSVERPDGSNFTLKIRSTKLEDSAMYFCASSERGGGRGNTIYFGEGSWLTVV.

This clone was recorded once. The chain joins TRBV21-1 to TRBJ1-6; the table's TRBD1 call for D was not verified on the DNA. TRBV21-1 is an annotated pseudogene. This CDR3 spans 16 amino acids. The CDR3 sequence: CASSKMRQKNNSPLHF. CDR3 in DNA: TGTGCCAGCAGCAAAATGAGACAGAAAAATAATTCACCCCTCCACTTT.

The DNA for the CDR3 is TGTGCCAGCAGCGTCAGGGACACCGGGGAGCTGTTTTTT. It is translated as CASSVRDTGELFF. The chain combines TRBV9 with TRBJ2-2; a weak D match, TRBD1 (5 bases). V was cut by 2 bases and J by 3 bases, with 5 bases left in between. Germline loops: CDR1 SGDLS, CDR2 YYNGEE. This CDR3 contains 13 residues.

This CDR3 reads CASSLAHSSNQPQHF. The CDR3 nucleotides are TGTGCCAGCAGCTTAGCACACAGTAGCAATCAGCCCCAGCATTTT. This chain joins TRBV7-8 and TRBJ1-5, with D uncertain. V lost 0 bases and J 0 bases, leaving 6 bases between the germline ends. Germline lookup yields CDR1 SGHVS and CDR2 FQNEAQ. There are 15 residues in the CDR3.

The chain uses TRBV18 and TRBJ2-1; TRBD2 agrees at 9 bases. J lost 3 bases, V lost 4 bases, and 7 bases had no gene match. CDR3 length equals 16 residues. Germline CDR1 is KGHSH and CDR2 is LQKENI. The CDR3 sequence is CASSLPGLAYYNEQFF. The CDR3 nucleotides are TGTGCCAGCTCACTCCCGGGACTAGCCTACTACAATGAGCAGTTCTTC. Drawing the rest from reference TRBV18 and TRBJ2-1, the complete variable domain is NAGVMQNPRHLVRRRGQEARLRCSPMKGHSHVYWYRQLPEEGLKFMVYLQKENIIDESGMPKERFSAEFPKEGPSILRIQQVVRGDSAAYFCASSLPGLAYYNEQFFGPGTRLTVL.

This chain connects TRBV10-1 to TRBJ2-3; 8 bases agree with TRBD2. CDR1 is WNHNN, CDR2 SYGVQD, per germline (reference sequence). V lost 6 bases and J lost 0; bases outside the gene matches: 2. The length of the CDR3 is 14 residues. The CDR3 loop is CASRSSGSTDTQYF. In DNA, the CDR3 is TGCGCCAGCAGGTCTAGCGGGAGCACAGATACGCAGTATTTT.

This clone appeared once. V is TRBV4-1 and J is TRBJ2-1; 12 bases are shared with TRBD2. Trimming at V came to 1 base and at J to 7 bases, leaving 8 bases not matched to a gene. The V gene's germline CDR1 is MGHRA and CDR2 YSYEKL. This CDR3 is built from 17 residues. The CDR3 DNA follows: TGCGCCAGCAGCCAAGGAAACCCTAGCGGGAGGGGGAATGAGCAGTTCTTC. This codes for CASSQGNPSGRGNEQFF.